This record concerns one T cell receptor beta chain sequence. It lacks a known antigen. No base quality values were provided; no much bigger clone lies one nucleotide off. The data stem from a study of cytomegalovirus exposure and HLA in healthy donors (dated 2017 in TCRdb). About the study as a whole: An earlier analysis of some 600 of the donors reported about 280 Gb of sequence data and around 120 million unique TCR beta sequences obtained from roughly 170 million T cells. A later genetic analysis used genome-wide SNP genotypes for about three fifths of the 666 donors, treating that subset as a discovery cohort. All discovery cohort repertoires had been generated using a single sequencing platform. An early release that covered 640 HLA-typed donors contained about 300 gigabases of sequencing data and 75 million to 100 million unique TCR sequences. The study was designed to test whether signatures of past pathogen exposure could be identified by cataloging public T cell receptors. Typing coverage differed by locus: A, B, C, DRB1 and DQB1 were typed in about 629-630 donors, DQA1 in 500 to 550, DPA1 in around 610, and DPB1 in just under 490. A later analysis re-examined previously published TCR beta repertoires from 600 to 700 donors and added high-resolution HLA genotyping to investigate patterns of TCR occurrence. Alongside the repertoire data, information on donor age, sex, ethnicity and CMV serostatus was compiled. Because of strong linkage in the cohort, four to six DR-DQ haplotypes were treated as single units for association and clustering. HLA typing covered class I and class II loci at four-digit resolution. To decide whether each TCR beta V gene segment behaved as functional or pseudogenic, an earlier analysis of approximately 600 of the donors relied on high-throughput TCR beta sequencing. To predict cytomegalovirus infection status, the study brought together high-throughput TCR immunosequencing, statistical association of individual TCRs with disease status, and machine learning. In addition to the first cohort of 650 to 750 subjects, a separate validation cohort of about 120 different subjects was used. Of the approximately 400 genotyped donors, 65% to 90% fell in the genetic ancestry cluster associated with self-reported Caucasian donors. Among almost 400 genotyped donors of the cohort, an average of 235,054 unique TCR beta nucleotide sequences were sequenced per donor, roughly 18% of them non-productive. The study profiled the T cell repertoires of some 610 subjects by immunosequencing and related them to cytomegalovirus serostatus. In the later analysis, no new phenotypic data were used to find candidate immune exposures; instead, reliance was placed on TCR beta sequences and their occurrence across donors.

The CDR3, cysteine through phenylalanine, is 14 amino acids long. The DNA shown is the 42-base CDR3, in frame from base 1. The trim is 4 bases for V and 3 bases for J, with a gap of 13 bases between the germline ends. CDR1 is given as SGHDT and CDR2 as YYEEEE, both from the germline V gene. The cohort was made up of 500 to 800 healthy bone marrow donors. Cohort members were all nominally healthy when sampled, although unrecorded immune exposures were likely present. The donor was CMV seropositive and belonged to the group of 250 to 300 seropositive cohort members. Every donor gave a peripheral blood sample, and the peripheral blood mononuclear cells from that sample were used for TCR beta sequencing. Genomic DNA extraction from the blood cell samples was performed with the Qiagen DNeasy Blood Extraction Kit. Receptors were amplified or captured by the immunoSEQ multiplex PCR assay. For the multiplex PCR, a mixture combining 60 forward primers for TCR Vbeta segments and 13 reverse primers for TCR Jbeta segments was used. Amplification of the CDR3 region of rearranged TCR beta genes was performed with a multiplex PCR assay on genomic DNA. On the Illumina HiSeq System, the amplified TCR beta libraries were sequenced as 87-base-pair reads. The original methods were these. A later analysis counted tens of millions of unique TCR beta chains across the 700 or so repertoires, and roughly 9.9 million of these chains were shared by at least two donors. Raw reads were error-corrected and collapsed into unique sequences with a nearest-neighbor algorithm that merged closely related sequences to remove PCR and sequencing errors. To assign V, D and J gene segments, CDR3 sequences were aligned to IMGT reference sequences. For a sequence to be retained, at least a six-nucleotide match to both a V gene segment and a J gene segment was required. A rearrangement was called productive if the CDR3 had no stop codons and remained in frame with V and J, and every other rearrangement was called non-productive. Following IMGT convention, CDR3 was defined as the stretch from the second conserved V-encoded cysteine to the conserved J-encoded phenylalanine. The earlier analysis of around 640 of the donors excluded sequences that lacked an unambiguous match to a single V gene segment. An earlier analysis of 587 of the donors called V segments functional above 56.7% productive rearrangements and segregating when the between-donor standard deviation exceeded 5%. A statistical classification framework was developed to diagnose cytomegalovirus status using the catalog of TCR beta chain sequences. V and J gene assignment, in a later analysis, came from comparing TCR nucleotide sequences with IMGT/GENE-DB human TR gene sequences. In a later analysis, CDR3 sequences and most-parsimonious VDJ recombination scenarios were assigned using the TCRdist pipeline. A later analysis defined each TCR beta chain by its CDR3 amino acid sequence plus V-gene family, and excluded reads lacking a unique V-gene family. In a later analysis, approximately 640 highly shared, low-generation-probability nucleotide sequences were removed to address suspected cross-contamination and a sequencing artifact. For each public chain, a later analysis derived a clonal expansion index from normalized ranks of inferred template counts within each repertoire. In a later analysis, generation probabilities were computed using a VDJ recombination model fitted to out-of-frame rearrangements, and the results were checked against IGoR. In a later analysis, hypergeometric tests were used to score TCR-TCR, TCR-HLA and TCR-CMV co-occurrence, with a repertoire-size bias correction applied to TCR pairs. False discovery rates were estimated in a later analysis by permuting HLA or CMV assignments 20 times. In a later analysis, co-occurring TCRs were grouped using DBSCAN, and TCRdist sequence similarity was added for clustering within HLA-allele-positive subsets. For co-occurrence clustering, repertoires with fewer than 30,000 or more than 120,000 public chains were excluded, along with a handful of repertoires with anomalous nucleotide sharing. TCRdb limited this immuneACCESS table to in-frame rearrangements with V and J called. A share of clones is missing; checked studies link under half to unresolved V genes, and the rest is unexplained. The DNA was the basis for D and trimming; V, J and clone size are from that table. This sample holds under 130,000 clones; 60% to 85% were observed only once. The top ten clonotypes cover roughly 9.2% of the sample.

Overall results and qualifications from the work: Because the 87-base-pair reads could not distinguish some IMGT-functional V segments, including TRBV6-2 and TRBV6-3, those segments were excluded. HLA typing was unavailable for some donors at each locus, so association tests used only the typed subset. In a later analysis, about 16,000 TCR beta sequences were associated with specific HLA alleles at a false discovery rate of 0.05. For the cohort, immune exposure information was limited to CMV serostatus. It was suggested by the authors that the approach could potentially be generalized to other disease states and immunological phenotypes. The sequencing pipeline was judged likely to have produced a cluster of highly shared sequence variants as a technical artifact. The study gave a list of 150 to 200 TCR beta chains associated with cytomegalovirus. According to a later genetic analysis, donors in an Asian-associated ancestry cluster had fewer N-insertions in productive TCRs than the approximately 650-donor mean. Assigning TCR associations to individual alleles was difficult when HLA alleles, especially DR and DQ, strongly co-occurred. Only TCR beta chains were sequenced in this cohort, and the absence of alpha or paired-chain data limited detectable features. In a later analysis, HLA-associated TCR beta chains were found to be more clonally expanded and to have lower generation probabilities than equally common non-associated chains. In a later analysis, several top co-occurrence clusters were reported to appear linked to parvovirus B19, influenza, CMV and Epstein-Barr virus. In vitro tests confirmed that a few of the cytomegalovirus-associated TCR beta chains recognize cytomegalovirus antigens. A further reported finding was that TCR beta sequences accurately predicted the HLA-A and HLA-B alleles for most subjects in the first cohort. While some public TCRs were present in many individuals, most TCR sequences turned up only very rarely across donors. In a later genetic analysis, a missense DCLRE1C variant was associated with V-gene and J-gene trimming of TCR beta chains, and the association was replicated in an independent cohort. A later analysis found that most CMV-associated TCR beta chains appeared HLA-restricted, with HLA associations seemingly driven largely by CMV exposure. Sequencing depth was assumed to be roughly uniform across donors in the presence/absence analyses, though that assumption may not hold. Because counts were too low, roughly 18 rarely observed V segments, including chromosome 9 orphons, were left out of the earlier analysis of 500 to 650 of the donors. In an earlier analysis of some 640 of the donors, most TCR beta V segments were observed in productive rearrangements about 87% or about 30% of the time, broadly matching IMGT annotations. A later analysis found that TCR association rates varied across HLA loci, with DRB1 alleles showing the most associated TCRs and HLA-C alleles the fewest. Correlated functional status among segregating V segments might reflect linkage disequilibrium, but an unknown experimental factor could not be ruled out. The classifier was reported to diagnose cytomegalovirus status with high specificity and sensitivity in both the original cohort and the validation cohort.

The source is a middle-aged woman in good health and CMV-seropositive. The chain uses TRBV5-6 and TRBJ1-2; matching of 5 bases hints at TRBD1 as the D gene. The specimen was PBMCs. The encoded CDR3 is CASSPPRGHYGYTF. The bases are TGTGCCAGCAGCCCCCCGCGGGGACACTATGGCTACACCTTC. Reference TRBV5-6 and TRBJ1-2 proteins supply the regions before and after the CDR3; the full variable domain is: DAGVTQSPTHLIKTRGQQVTLRCSPKSGHDTVSWYQQALGQGPQFIFQYYEEEERQRGNFPDRFSGHQFPNYSSELNVNALLLGDSALYLCASSPPRGHYGYTFGSGTRLTVV.